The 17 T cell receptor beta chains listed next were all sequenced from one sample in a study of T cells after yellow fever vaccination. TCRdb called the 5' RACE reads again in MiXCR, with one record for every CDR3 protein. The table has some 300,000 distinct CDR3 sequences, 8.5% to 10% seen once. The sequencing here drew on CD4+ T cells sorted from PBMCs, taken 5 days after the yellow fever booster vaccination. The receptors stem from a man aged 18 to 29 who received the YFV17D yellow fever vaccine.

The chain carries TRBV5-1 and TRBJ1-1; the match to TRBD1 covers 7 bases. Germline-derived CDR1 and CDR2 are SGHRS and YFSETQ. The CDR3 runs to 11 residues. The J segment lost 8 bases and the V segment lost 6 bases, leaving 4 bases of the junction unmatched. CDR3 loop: CASTTGREAFF. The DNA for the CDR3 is TGCGCCAGCACGACAGGGAGGGAAGCTTTCTTT.

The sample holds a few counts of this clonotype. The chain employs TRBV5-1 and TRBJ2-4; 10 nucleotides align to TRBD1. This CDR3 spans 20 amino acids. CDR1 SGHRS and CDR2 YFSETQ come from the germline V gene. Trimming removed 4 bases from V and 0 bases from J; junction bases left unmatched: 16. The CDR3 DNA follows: TGCGCCAGCAGCCACGGGTATCTCCTGCGACAGGGGGCAGCCAAAAACATTCAGTACTTC. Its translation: CASSHGYLLRQGAAKNIQYF.

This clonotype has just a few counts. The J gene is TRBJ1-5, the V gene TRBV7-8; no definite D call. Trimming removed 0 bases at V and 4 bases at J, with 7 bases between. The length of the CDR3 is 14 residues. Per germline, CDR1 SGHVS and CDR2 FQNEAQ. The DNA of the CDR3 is TGTGCCAGCAGCTTAGCAGTGATGAATCAGCCCCAGCATTTT. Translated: CASSLAVMNQPQHF.

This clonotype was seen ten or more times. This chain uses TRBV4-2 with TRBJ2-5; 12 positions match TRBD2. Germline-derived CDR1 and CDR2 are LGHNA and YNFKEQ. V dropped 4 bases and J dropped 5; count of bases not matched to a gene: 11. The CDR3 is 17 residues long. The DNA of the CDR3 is TGTGCCAGCAGCCCCGCTAGCGGGGGGGCGGAAATGGAGACCCAGTACTTC. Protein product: CASSPASGGAEMETQYF.

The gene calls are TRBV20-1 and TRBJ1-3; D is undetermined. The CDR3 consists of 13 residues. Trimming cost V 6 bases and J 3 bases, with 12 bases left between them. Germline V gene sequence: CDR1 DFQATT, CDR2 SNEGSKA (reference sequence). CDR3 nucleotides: TGCAGTGCCCCGAGGGCAGGTGGAAACACCATATATTTT. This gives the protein CSAPRAGGNTIYF.

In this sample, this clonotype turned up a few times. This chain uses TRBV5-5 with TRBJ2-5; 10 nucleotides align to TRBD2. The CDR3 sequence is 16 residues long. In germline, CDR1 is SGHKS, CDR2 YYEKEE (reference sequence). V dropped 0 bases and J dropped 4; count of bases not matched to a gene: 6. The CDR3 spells CASSLDPAGGLETQYF. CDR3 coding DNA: TGTGCCAGCAGCTTGGACCCAGCGGGGGGGCTAGAGACCCAGTACTTC.

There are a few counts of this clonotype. The CDR3 nucleotides are TGTGCCAGCAGCTTAACAGGTGGACAGGGGGCCGGCAATGAGCAGTTCTTC. Translation gives CASSLTGGQGAGNEQFF. The chain employs TRBV7-3 and TRBJ2-1; 11 bases line up with TRBD1. Trimming cost V 0 bases and J 6 bases; bases outside gene matches: 7. Germline V lookup: CDR1 SGHTA, CDR2 FQGTGA. The CDR3 runs to 17 residues.

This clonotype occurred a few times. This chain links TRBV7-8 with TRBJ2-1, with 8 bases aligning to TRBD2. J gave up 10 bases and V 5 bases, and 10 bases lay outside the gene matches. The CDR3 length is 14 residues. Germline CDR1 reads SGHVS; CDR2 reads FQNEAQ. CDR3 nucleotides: TGTGCCAGCAGCCCACGGACTAGCTCCAAGGAGCAGTTCTTC. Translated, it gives CASSPRTSSKEQFF.

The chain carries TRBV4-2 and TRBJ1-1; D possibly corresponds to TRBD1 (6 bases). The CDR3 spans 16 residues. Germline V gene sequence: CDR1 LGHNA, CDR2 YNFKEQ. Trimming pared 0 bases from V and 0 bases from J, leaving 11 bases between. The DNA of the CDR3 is TGTGCCAGCAGCCAAGATCCAGGGGACCTGAACACTGAAGCTTTCTTT. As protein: CASSQDPGDLNTEAFF.

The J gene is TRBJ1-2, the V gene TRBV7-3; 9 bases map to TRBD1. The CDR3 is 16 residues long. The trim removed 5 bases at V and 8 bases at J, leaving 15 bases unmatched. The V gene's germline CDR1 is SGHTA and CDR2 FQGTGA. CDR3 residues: CASSPEQGALVGGYTF. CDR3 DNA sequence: TGTGCCAGCAGCCCGGAACAGGGGGCTCTCGTGGGGGGCTACACCTTC.

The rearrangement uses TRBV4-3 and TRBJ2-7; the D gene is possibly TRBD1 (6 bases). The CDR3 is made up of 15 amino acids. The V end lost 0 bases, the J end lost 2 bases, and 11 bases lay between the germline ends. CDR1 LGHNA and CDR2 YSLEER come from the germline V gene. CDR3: CASSQDSYRAYEQYF. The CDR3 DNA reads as TGCGCCAGCAGCCAAGATTCCTACAGGGCCTACGAGCAGTACTTC.

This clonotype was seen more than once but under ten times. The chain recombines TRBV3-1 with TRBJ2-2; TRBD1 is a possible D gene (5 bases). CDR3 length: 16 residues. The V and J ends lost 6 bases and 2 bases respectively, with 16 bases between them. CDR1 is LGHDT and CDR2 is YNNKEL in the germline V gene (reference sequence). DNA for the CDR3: TGTGCCAGCAGTTTTACTCCAGGGCACAACACCGGGGAGCTGTTTTTT. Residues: CASSFTPGHNTGELFF.

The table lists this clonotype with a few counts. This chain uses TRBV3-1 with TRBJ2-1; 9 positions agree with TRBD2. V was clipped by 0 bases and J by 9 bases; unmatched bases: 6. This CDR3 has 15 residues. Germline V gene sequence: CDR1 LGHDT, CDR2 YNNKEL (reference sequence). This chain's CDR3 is CASSQEVLAGAEQFF. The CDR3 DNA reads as TGTGCCAGCAGCCAAGAGGTACTAGCGGGTGCTGAGCAGTTCTTC.

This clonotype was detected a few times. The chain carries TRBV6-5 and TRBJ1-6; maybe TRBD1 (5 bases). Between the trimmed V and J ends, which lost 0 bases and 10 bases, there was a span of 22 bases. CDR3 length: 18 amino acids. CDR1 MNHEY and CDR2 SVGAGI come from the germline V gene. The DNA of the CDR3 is TGTGCCAGCAGTTACTCGATAAGGTCCGGGACGGGAAGATCACCCCTCCACTTT. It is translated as CASSYSIRSGTGRSPLHF.

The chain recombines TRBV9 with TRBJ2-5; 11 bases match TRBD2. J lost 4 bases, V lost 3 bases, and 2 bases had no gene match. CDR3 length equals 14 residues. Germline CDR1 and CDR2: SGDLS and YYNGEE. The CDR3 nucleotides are TGTGCCAGCAGCGCTAGCGGGGGGCCAGAGACCCAGTACTTC. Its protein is CASSASGGPETQYF.

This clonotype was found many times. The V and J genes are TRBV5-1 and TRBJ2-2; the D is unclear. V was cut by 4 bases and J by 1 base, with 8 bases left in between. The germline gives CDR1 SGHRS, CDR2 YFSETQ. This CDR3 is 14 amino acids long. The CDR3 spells CASSPVENTGELFF. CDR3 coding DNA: TGCGCCAGCAGCCCCGTCGAGAACACCGGGGAGCTGTTTTTT.

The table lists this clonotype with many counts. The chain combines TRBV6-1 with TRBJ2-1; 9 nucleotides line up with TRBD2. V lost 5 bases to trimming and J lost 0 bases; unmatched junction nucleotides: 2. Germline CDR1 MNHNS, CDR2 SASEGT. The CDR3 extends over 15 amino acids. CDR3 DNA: TGTGCCAGCAGTCTTAGCGGGGGCTCCTACAATGAGCAGTTCTTC. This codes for CASSLSGGSYNEQFF.